The rows below give T cell receptor beta chains drawn from one sample of a study of vaccination and CD4 T cells after COVID-19. TCRdb processed the PCR reads anew with MiXCR; each CDR3 protein has one entry. The repertoire has over 15,000 distinct CDR3 sequences, 25% to 40% of them found once; the top ten carry 14% to 15%. The antigens for these receptors are not known. Source material: cultured CD4+ T cells from blood. These receptors all come from a human donor with COVID-19. The CDR3 runs from the conserved cysteine through the conserved F or W. Each record gives: V gene, J gene, clone size, D gene, CDR3 protein, CDR3 DNA. A D gene is named only where the DNA matches it firmly. Some rows have no size entry. The others give once, few or many, or a class for an expanded clone.

v_call: TRBV12-3/TRBV12-4
j_call: TRBJ1-5
clone_size: few
d_call: .
cdr3_aa: CASSPSGNAQPQHF
cdr3_nt: TGTGCCAGCAGTCCCTCAGGGAATGCTCAGCCCCAGCATTTT

v_call: TRBV20-1
j_call: TRBJ2-5
clone_size: .
d_call: .
cdr3_aa: CSASREQETQYF
cdr3_nt: TGCAGTGCTAGTAGGGAGCAAGAGACCCAGTACTTC

v_call: TRBV28
j_call: TRBJ1-6
clone_size: .
d_call: TRBD1
cdr3_aa: CASSPGQGGAYNSPLHF
cdr3_nt: TGTGCCAGCAGCCCGGGACAGGGGGGCGCCTATAATTCACCCCTCCACTTT

v_call: TRBV6-1
j_call: TRBJ1-1
clone_size: few
d_call: TRBD1
cdr3_aa: CASTKGGQGRTEAFF
cdr3_nt: TGTGCCAGCACCAAGGGCGGACAGGGGCGGACTGAAGCTTTCTTT

v_call: TRBV20-1
j_call: TRBJ2-3
clone_size: few
d_call: .
cdr3_aa: CSANPPGGPDTQYF
cdr3_nt: TGCAGTGCTAATCCCCCCGGGGGCCCAGATACGCAGTATTTT

v_call: TRBV20-1
j_call: TRBJ1-6
clone_size: few
d_call: TRBD1
cdr3_aa: CSASHQGPGQEGLPLHF
cdr3_nt: TGCAGTGCTAGTCACCAGGGTCCGGGACAGGAAGGTTTACCCCTCCACTTT

v_call: TRBV15
j_call: TRBJ2-3
clone_size: few
d_call: .
cdr3_aa: CATSRGTKTSTDTQYF
cdr3_nt: TGTGCCACCAGCAGAGGGACCAAAACTAGCACAGATACGCAGTATTTT

v_call: TRBV28
j_call: TRBJ2-3
clone_size: .
d_call: TRBD2
cdr3_aa: CASSPSGGGTDTQYF
cdr3_nt: TGTGCCAGCAGTCCTAGCGGGGGAGGCACAGATACGCAGTATTTT

v_call: TRBV10-3
j_call: TRBJ1-2
clone_size: few
d_call: .
cdr3_aa: CAISVGNLPNYGYTF
cdr3_nt: TGTGCCATCAGTGTGGGCAATCTTCCTAACTATGGCTACACCTTC

v_call: TRBV6-1
j_call: TRBJ1-2
clone_size: medium-sized
d_call: .
cdr3_aa: CASTPGSNYGYTF
cdr3_nt: TGTGCCAGCACCCCCGGTTCCAACTATGGCTACACCTTC

v_call: TRBV6-2/TRBV6-3
j_call: TRBJ2-3
clone_size: .
d_call: .
cdr3_aa: CASSYYADTQYF
cdr3_nt: TGTGCCAGCAGTTATTACGCAGATACGCAGTATTTT

v_call: TRBV12-3/TRBV12-4
j_call: TRBJ2-2
clone_size: .
d_call: TRBD1
cdr3_aa: CASSSSGTGGPGELFF
cdr3_nt: TGTGCCAGCAGTTCCTCCGGGACAGGGGGTCCCGGGGAGCTGTTTTTT

v_call: TRBV7-2
j_call: TRBJ1-2
clone_size: .
d_call: .
cdr3_aa: CASSDTYGYTF
cdr3_nt: TGTGCCAGCAGCGATACATATGGCTACACCTTC

v_call: TRBV7-2
j_call: TRBJ2-2
clone_size: .
d_call: .
cdr3_aa: CASSRSPRDPGELFF
cdr3_nt: TGTGCCAGCAGCCGTTCACCACGGGACCCCGGGGAGCTGTTTTTT

v_call: TRBV30
j_call: TRBJ1-1
clone_size: .
d_call: .
cdr3_aa: CAWSPDGTEAFF
cdr3_nt: TGTGCCTGGAGCCCGGACGGCACTGAAGCTTTCTTT

v_call: TRBV24-1
j_call: TRBJ2-3
clone_size: .
d_call: TRBD1
cdr3_aa: CATSDTGTGKGADTQYF
cdr3_nt: TGTGCCACCAGTGACACCGGGACAGGGAAAGGTGCAGATACGCAGTATTTT

v_call: TRBV2
j_call: TRBJ1-2
clone_size: few
d_call: .
cdr3_aa: CASSVGDNGGYTF
cdr3_nt: TGTGCCAGCAGTGTCGGAGATAACGGCGGCTACACCTTC

v_call: TRBV7-6
j_call: TRBJ2-7
clone_size: medium-sized
d_call: TRBD1
cdr3_aa: CASSSNPGQGAREQYF
cdr3_nt: TGTGCCAGCAGCTCAAATCCGGGACAGGGGGCGCGCGAGCAGTACTTC

v_call: TRBV19
j_call: TRBJ2-7
clone_size: few
d_call: .
cdr3_aa: CASRGGQGSYEQYF
cdr3_nt: TGTGCCAGTAGAGGCGGGCAGGGATCCTACGAGCAGTACTTC

v_call: TRBV12-3/TRBV12-4
j_call: TRBJ1-6
clone_size: .
d_call: .
cdr3_aa: CASSSPIAPLHF
cdr3_nt: TGTGCCAGCAGTTCCCCGATAGCACCCCTCCACTTT

v_call: TRBV20-1
j_call: TRBJ2-5
clone_size: few
d_call: .
cdr3_aa: CSAQSGRQETQYF
cdr3_nt: TGCAGTGCTCAGTCAGGGAGACAAGAGACCCAGTACTTC

v_call: TRBV10-3
j_call: TRBJ2-3
clone_size: few
d_call: .
cdr3_aa: CAISNPTATDTQYF
cdr3_nt: TGTGCCATCAGCAACCCTACAGCCACAGATACGCAGTATTTT

v_call: TRBV14
j_call: TRBJ2-5
clone_size: once
d_call: .
cdr3_aa: CASSQPGSGETQYF
cdr3_nt: TGTGCCAGCAGCCAGCCAGGGTCCGGGGAGACCCAGTACTTC

v_call: TRBV6-5
j_call: TRBJ2-1
clone_size: .
d_call: .
cdr3_aa: CASSYRDIGIKGQFF
cdr3_nt: TGTGCCAGCAGTTACCGCGACATCGGGATTAAGGGGCAGTTCTTC

v_call: TRBV19
j_call: TRBJ1-4
clone_size: .
d_call: .
cdr3_aa: CASSIHSPEKLFF
cdr3_nt: TGTGCCAGTAGTATTCACAGCCCTGAAAAACTGTTTTTT

v_call: TRBV18
j_call: TRBJ1-5
clone_size: few
d_call: .
cdr3_aa: CASSSDRNNQPQHF
cdr3_nt: TGTGCCAGCTCCTCAGACAGAAACAATCAGCCCCAGCATTTT

v_call: TRBV12-3/TRBV12-4
j_call: TRBJ1-1
clone_size: .
d_call: .
cdr3_aa: CASTLQGGDTEAFF
cdr3_nt: TGTGCCAGCACCCTACAGGGAGGTGACACTGAAGCTTTCTTT

v_call: TRBV25-1
j_call: TRBJ1-2
clone_size: few
d_call: .
cdr3_aa: CASSAGFNGYTF
cdr3_nt: TGTGCCAGCAGTGCAGGGTTTAATGGCTACACCTTC

v_call: TRBV4-3
j_call: TRBJ2-7
clone_size: .
d_call: .
cdr3_aa: CASSQDAGREQYF
cdr3_nt: TGCGCCAGCAGCCAAGATGCCGGTAGGGAGCAGTACTTC

v_call: TRBV20-1
j_call: TRBJ2-5
clone_size: few
d_call: .
cdr3_aa: CSATAGTPGTQYF
cdr3_nt: TGCAGTGCGACCGCCGGGACGCCGGGGACCCAGTACTTC

v_call: TRBV5-1
j_call: TRBJ1-6
clone_size: .
d_call: TRBD1
cdr3_aa: CASSSGQILEGSPLHF
cdr3_nt: TGCGCCAGCAGCTCGGGACAGATCTTAGAGGGATCACCCCTCCACTTT

v_call: TRBV24-1
j_call: TRBJ2-1
clone_size: .
d_call: .
cdr3_aa: CATSDFSGYNEQFF
cdr3_nt: TGTGCCACCAGTGATTTCTCAGGTTACAATGAGCAGTTCTTC

v_call: TRBV5-4
j_call: TRBJ1-2
clone_size: once
d_call: TRBD1
cdr3_aa: CASSLGTGGTTTYGYTF
cdr3_nt: TGTGCCAGCAGCCTAGGGACAGGGGGAACTACTACCTATGGCTACACCTTC

v_call: TRBV28
j_call: TRBJ2-6
clone_size: .
d_call: TRBD1
cdr3_aa: CASRRDSASSGANVLTF
cdr3_nt: TGTGCCAGCAGAAGGGACAGCGCAAGCTCTGGGGCCAACGTCCTGACTTTC

v_call: TRBV20-1
j_call: TRBJ2-1
clone_size: few
d_call: .
cdr3_aa: CSASVAWGYNEQFF
cdr3_nt: TGCAGTGCTAGCGTAGCGTGGGGCTACAATGAGCAGTTCTTC

v_call: TRBV7-2
j_call: TRBJ2-7
clone_size: once
d_call: TRBD2
cdr3_aa: CASSLVGSSGGREQYF
cdr3_nt: TGTGCCAGCAGCTTAGTGGGGTCTAGCGGGGGTCGGGAGCAGTACTTC

v_call: TRBV7-8
j_call: TRBJ1-2
clone_size: .
d_call: TRBD1
cdr3_aa: CASSLAGGTYGYTF
cdr3_nt: TGTGCCAGCAGCTTAGCAGGGGGCACCTATGGCTACACCTTC

v_call: TRBV5-6
j_call: TRBJ1-2
clone_size: .
d_call: .
cdr3_aa: CASSRQRANYGYTF
cdr3_nt: TGTGCCAGCAGCCGACAGCGAGCTAACTATGGCTACACCTTC

v_call: TRBV12-3/TRBV12-4
j_call: TRBJ1-2
clone_size: large
d_call: TRBD1
cdr3_aa: CASSFVGGVYGYTF
cdr3_nt: TGTGCCAGCAGTTTCGTAGGGGGCGTCTATGGCTACACCTTC